Listed below are T cell receptor beta chains from one sample, sequenced in a study of early T cells in non-severe SARS-CoV-2 infection. TCRdb called the 5' RACE reads again in MiXCR, with one record for every CDR3 protein. The repertoire holds roughly 80,000 distinct CDR3 sequences, with over 11% as singletons. The sequencing sample was made of whole blood. These receptors all stem from an adult who was a healthcare worker with PCR-confirmed SARS-CoV-2 infection or an uninfected control (not recorded which). Both conserved end residues are trimmed from each CDR3.

13 | TRBJ1-4 | TRBV10-3 | AISEGDRGDEKLF
13 | TRBJ2-7 | TRBV19 | ASSLLSGPSYEQY
11 | TRBJ1-1 | TRBV6-5 | ASSYSGGVEAF
13 | TRBJ2-1 | TRBV20-1 | SAIRTSGGRNEQF
12 | TRBJ2-7 | TRBV27 | ASSPGLAVYEQY
11 | TRBJ2-7 | TRBV29-1 | SVVGSGSAEQY
13 | TRBJ2-7 | TRBV4-1 | ASSPMAGGPYEQY
14 | TRBJ1-4 | TRBV12-3/TRBV12-4 | ASSLQAARTNEKLF
12 | TRBJ2-5 | TRBV11-2 | ASSRGAGEPREY
14 | TRBJ2-1 | TRBV11-3 | ASSSSSGTGVDEQF
11 | TRBJ2-5 | TRBV10-3 | AISEWEGETQY
14 | TRBJ2-4 | TRBV7-6 | ASSLAGGTGRDIQY
13 | TRBJ1-5 | TRBV21-1 | ASSKVQGNNQPQH
11 | TRBJ2-7 | TRBV18 | ASSPGVAYEQY
11 | TRBJ1-3 | TRBV5-1 | ASSEGGANTIY